This T cell receptor (beta chain) came from a study of shared clonotypes between healthy human individuals. Profiling relied on immunoSEQ multiplex PCR, and the TCRdb table lists in-frame clones only, not all of them. The repertoire has a few million clones, 90% to 95% of them found once; the top ten carry around 0.14%. Germline V gene lookup returns CDR1 GTSNPN and CDR2 SVGIG (reference sequence). V was pared by 3 bases and J by 2 bases, with 13 bases between. The CDR3 spans 14 residues. This clone was recorded once. This clonotype originated in a man younger than 35 in good health. This chain joins TRBV30 and TRBJ1-1; D ambiguous. The sequencing sample was made of naive CD4+ T cells sorted from blood. Described subset: CD45RA+ positively selected. The DNA of the CDR3 is TGTGCCTGGAGGGGCGACAAAATAAACACTGAAGCTTTCTTT. Its translation is CAWRGDKINTEAFF.